A single TCR beta chain is shown here with its context. The antigen remains undetermined. The length of the CDR3 is 14 residues. V was clipped by 7 bases and J by 0 bases, with 10 bases between them. Per germline, CDR1 MNHEY and CDR2 SMNVEV (reference sequence). This entry belongs to a study of T-cell reconstitution after alpha-beta-depleted transplantation in children. Findings and limits, study-wide: T cells produced anew were the main source of T-cell counts and diversity one year after transplant.

Unique molecular identifiers were incorporated when the TCRbeta library was constructed. TCRdb re-called the PCR reads with MiXCR, one entry per CDR3 protein. Here the sample spans hundreds of thousands of distinct CDR3 sequences, about 24% being singletons. This TCR was sampled from a female patient aged 2 to 10 who had a stem cell transplant for congenital amegakaryocytic thrombocytopenia, so the T cells may come from the graft donor. The genes are TRBV27 and TRBJ1-5, with TRBD1 as a possible D gene (6 bases). Sample: PBMCs, mostly from graft donor cells, taken 360 days after TCRalphabeta/CD19-depleted stem cell transplant. CDR3 sequence (DNA): TGTGCCAGCAAGGGGGGGTTTAGCAATCAGCCCCAGCATTTT. Residues: CASKGGFSNQPQHF.